The rows below give T cell receptor beta chains drawn from one sample of a study of blood T cell repertoires in COVID-19. Clones were read by immunoSEQ multiplex PCR, and TCRdb kept only the in-frame ones, dropping some. The repertoire includes 250,000 to 350,000 clones, 80% to 90% of them detected once, and around 3% sits in the top ten. Sequenced: peripheral blood. The receptors stem from a woman in her 30s with active or convalescent COVID-19. Each CDR3 is given with its conserved first and last residue. Fields, in order: J gene, clone size, D gene, V gene, CDR3 protein, CDR3 DNA. A D gene is named only where the DNA matches it firmly. Clone size appears in some rows only: once, few, many, or a class for an expanded clone.

>TRBJ1-2|.|.|TRBV10-3
CAISASASNYGYTF
TGTGCCATCAGTGCGAGTGCCTCTAACTATGGCTACACCTTC
>TRBJ1-4|.|.|TRBV6-5
CASSSQSNEKLFF
TGTGCCAGCAGTAGTCAGTCTAATGAAAAACTGTTTTTT
>TRBJ2-7|.|.|TRBV7-9
CASSLSRMGLSSYEQYF
TGTGCCAGCAGCTTAAGTCGGATGGGACTGAGCTCCTACGAGCAGTACTTC
>TRBJ2-7|.|TRBD2|TRBV6-9
CASPPDGRRIRGGEQYF
TGTGCCAGTCCCCCGGATGGCAGGAGAATTCGGGGGGGGGAGCAGTACTTC
>TRBJ1-2|.|TRBD1|TRBV27
CASRWLGTGGNYGYTF
TGTGCCAGCAGGTGGCTCGGGACAGGGGGCAACTATGGCTACACCTTC
>TRBJ1-3|.|TRBD1|TRBV6-6
CASSFVATGGADTIYF
TGTGCCAGCAGTTTTGTCGCGACAGGGGGCGCGGACACCATATATTTT
>TRBJ2-7|.|TRBD2|TRBV28
CASIPGGRGNEQYF
TGTGCCAGCATCCCGGGGGGGCGGGGTAACGAGCAGTACTTC
>TRBJ2-1|few|TRBD2|TRBV24-1
CATSDSYPKRGYYNEQFF
TGTGCCACCAGTGATTCCTACCCTAAGCGGGGGTACTACAATGAGCAGTTCTTC
>TRBJ2-2|.|.|TRBV5-8
CASSFRRSSGELFF
TGTGCCAGCAGCTTCCGCCGGTCTAGCGGGGAGCTGTTTTTT
>TRBJ1-3|.|.|TRBV30
CAWSPGGLRGNTIYF
TGTGCCTGGAGTCCGGGGGGTCTCAGAGGAAACACCATATATTTT
>TRBJ2-3|.|TRBD1|TRBV24-1
CATQGVGDTQYF
TGTGCCACCCAGGGGGTTGGAGATACGCAGTATTTT
>TRBJ1-2|.|.|TRBV19
CASRTGVHGYTF
TGTGCCAGTAGGACGGGGGTGCATGGCTACACCTTC
>TRBJ2-1|.|TRBD2|TRBV6-5
CASSSGLAGVLFF
TGTGCCAGCAGTTCCGGCCTAGCGGGGGTCTTGTTCTTC
>TRBJ1-2|.|.|TRBV27
CASSSTDSPVYGYTF
TGTGCCAGCAGTTCTACTGACAGCCCAGTTTATGGCTACACCTTC
>TRBJ1-1|.|.|TRBV19
CASSPRRGKDTEAFF
TGTGCCAGTAGCCCCCGCCGGGGGAAGGACACTGAAGCTTTCTTT